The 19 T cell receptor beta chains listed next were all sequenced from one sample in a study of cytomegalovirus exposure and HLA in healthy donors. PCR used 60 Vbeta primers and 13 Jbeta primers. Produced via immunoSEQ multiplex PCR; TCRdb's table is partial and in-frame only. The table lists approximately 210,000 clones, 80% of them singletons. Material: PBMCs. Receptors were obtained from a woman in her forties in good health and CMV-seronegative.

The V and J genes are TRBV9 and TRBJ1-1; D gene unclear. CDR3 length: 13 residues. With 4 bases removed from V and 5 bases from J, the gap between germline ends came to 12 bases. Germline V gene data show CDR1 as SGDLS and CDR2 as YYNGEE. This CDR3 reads CASSPPAVTEAFF. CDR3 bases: TGTGCCAGCAGCCCTCCGGCGGTTACTGAAGCTTTCTTT.

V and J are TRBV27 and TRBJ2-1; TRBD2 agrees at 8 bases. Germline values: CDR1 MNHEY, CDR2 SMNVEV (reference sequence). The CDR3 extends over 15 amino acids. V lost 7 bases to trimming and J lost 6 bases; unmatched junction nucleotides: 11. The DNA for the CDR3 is TGTGCCAGCAAGTGGGATGCTAGCGGGCCCAATGAGCAGTTCTTC. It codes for CASKWDASGPNEQFF.

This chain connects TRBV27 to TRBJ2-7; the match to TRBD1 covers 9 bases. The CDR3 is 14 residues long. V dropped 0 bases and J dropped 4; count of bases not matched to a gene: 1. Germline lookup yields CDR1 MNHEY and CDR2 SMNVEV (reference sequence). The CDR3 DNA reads TGTGCCAGCAGTTTATCCGGGACAGGGTACGAGCAGTACGTC. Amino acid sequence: CASSLSGTGYEQYV.

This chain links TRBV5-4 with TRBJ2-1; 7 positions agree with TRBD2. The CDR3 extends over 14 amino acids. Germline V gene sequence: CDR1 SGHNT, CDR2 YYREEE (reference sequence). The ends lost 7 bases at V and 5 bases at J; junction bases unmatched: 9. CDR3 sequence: CASSPTLADNEQFF. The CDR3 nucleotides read TGTGCCAGCTCCCCAACCCTAGCGGACAATGAGCAGTTCTTC.

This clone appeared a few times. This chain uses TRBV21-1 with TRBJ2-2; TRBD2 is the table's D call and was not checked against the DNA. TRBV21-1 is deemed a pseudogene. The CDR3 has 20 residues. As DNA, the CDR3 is TGTGCCAGCAACTCCGACAGGCGGAAGGCTAGCGGGAGAGGATCCGGGGAGCTGTTTTTT. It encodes CASNSDRRKASGRGSGELFF.

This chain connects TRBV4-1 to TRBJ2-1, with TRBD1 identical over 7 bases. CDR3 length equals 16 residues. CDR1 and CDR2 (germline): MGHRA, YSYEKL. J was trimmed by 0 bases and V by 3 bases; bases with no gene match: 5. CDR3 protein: CASSQGTEYSYNEQFF. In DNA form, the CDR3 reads TGCGCCAGCAGCCAGGGGACAGAGTACTCCTACAATGAGCAGTTCTTC.

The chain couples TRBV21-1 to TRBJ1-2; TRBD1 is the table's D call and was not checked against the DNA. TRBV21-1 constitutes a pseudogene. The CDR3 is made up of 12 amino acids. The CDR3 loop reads CASSKGQRGYTF. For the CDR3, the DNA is TGTGCCAGCAGCAAAGGACAGAGGGGCTACACCTTC.

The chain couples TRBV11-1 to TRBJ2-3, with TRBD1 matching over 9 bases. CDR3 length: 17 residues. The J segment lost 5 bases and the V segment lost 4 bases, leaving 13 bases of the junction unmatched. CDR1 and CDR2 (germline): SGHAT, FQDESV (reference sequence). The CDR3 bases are TGTGCCAGCAGCTCGAATACAGGGGGCGGTTGGAGAGATACGCAGTATTTT. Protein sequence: CASSSNTGGGWRDTQYF. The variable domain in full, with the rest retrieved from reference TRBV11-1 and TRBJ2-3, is EAEVAQSPRYKITEKSQAVAFWCDPISGHATLYWYRQILGQGPELLVQFQDESVVDDSQLPKDRFSAERLKGVDSTLKIQPAELGDSAMYLCASSSNTGGGWRDTQYFGPGTRLTVL.

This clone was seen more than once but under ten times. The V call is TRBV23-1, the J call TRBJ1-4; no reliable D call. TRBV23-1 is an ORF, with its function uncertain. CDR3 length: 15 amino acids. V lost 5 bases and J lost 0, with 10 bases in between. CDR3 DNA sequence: TGCGCCAGCAGTTTTACCGCTACAACTAATGAAAAACTGTTTTTT. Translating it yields CASSFTATTNEKLFF.

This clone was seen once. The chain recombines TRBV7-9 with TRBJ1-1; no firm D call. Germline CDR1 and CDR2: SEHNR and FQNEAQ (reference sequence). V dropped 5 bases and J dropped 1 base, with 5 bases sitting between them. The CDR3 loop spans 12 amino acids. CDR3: CASSGENTEAFF. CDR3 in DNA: TGTGCCAGCAGCGGAGAGAACACTGAAGCTTTCTTT.

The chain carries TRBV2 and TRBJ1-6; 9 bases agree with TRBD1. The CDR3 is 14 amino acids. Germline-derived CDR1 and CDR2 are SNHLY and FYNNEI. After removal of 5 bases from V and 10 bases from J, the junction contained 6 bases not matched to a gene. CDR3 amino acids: CASSSQGARSPLHF. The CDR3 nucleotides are TGTGCCAGCAGTTCACAGGGGGCGCGGTCACCCCTCCACTTT.

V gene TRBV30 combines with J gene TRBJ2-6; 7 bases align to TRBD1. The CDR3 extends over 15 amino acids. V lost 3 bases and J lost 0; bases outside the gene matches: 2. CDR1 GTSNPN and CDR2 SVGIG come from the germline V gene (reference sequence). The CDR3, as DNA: TGTGCCTGGAGACCAGGGGGCTCTGGGGCCAACGTCCTGACTTTC. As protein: CAWRPGGSGANVLTF.

DNA for the CDR3: TGCGCCAGCAGCTTGGCTACAGGTAGGGTAACTGAAGCTTTCTTT. Protein sequence: CASSLATGRVTEAFF. This chain uses TRBV5-1 with TRBJ1-1, with D perhaps matching TRBD1 (5 bases). The CDR3 loop spans 15 amino acids. Germline V CDR1 and CDR2: SGHRS, YFSETQ. V was trimmed by 0 bases and J by 5 bases, leaving 14 bases between them.

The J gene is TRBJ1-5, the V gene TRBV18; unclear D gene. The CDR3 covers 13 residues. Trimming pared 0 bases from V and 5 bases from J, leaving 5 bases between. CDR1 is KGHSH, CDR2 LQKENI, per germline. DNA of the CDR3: TGTGCCAGCTCACCACCCAATGATCAGCCCCAGCATTTT. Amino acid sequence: CASSPPNDQPQHF.

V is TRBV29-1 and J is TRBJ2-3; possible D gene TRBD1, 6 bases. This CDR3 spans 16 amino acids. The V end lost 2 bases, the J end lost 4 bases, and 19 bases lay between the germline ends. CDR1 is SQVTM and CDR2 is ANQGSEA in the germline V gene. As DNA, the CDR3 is TGCAGCGTTGAACACTCGGGACAAACTGGGGCAGATACGCAGTATTTT. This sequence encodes CSVEHSGQTGADTQYF.

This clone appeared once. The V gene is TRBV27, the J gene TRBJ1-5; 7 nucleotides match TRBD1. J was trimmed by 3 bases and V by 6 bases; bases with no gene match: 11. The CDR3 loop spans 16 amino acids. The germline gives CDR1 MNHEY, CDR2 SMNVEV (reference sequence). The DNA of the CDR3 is TGTGCCAGCAGGGCCGACTGGACAGGCGACAATCAGCCCCAGCATTTT. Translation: CASRADWTGDNQPQHF.

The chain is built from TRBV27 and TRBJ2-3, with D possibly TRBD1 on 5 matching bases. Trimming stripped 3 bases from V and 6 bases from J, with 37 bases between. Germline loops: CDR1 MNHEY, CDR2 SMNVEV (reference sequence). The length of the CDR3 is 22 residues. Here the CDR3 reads CASSFRGSPIRGREETRDTQYF. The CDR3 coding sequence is TGTGCCAGCAGTTTCCGTGGAAGCCCTATTAGGGGCAGGGAAGAGACAAGGGATACGCAGTATTTT.

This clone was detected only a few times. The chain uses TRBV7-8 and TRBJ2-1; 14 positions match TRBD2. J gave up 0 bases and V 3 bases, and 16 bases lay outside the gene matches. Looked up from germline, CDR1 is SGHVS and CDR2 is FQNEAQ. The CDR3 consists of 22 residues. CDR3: CASSFSPVRLAGGPGSYNEQFF. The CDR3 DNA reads TGTGCCAGCAGCTTCAGTCCGGTAAGACTAGCGGGAGGGCCGGGCTCCTACAATGAGCAGTTCTTC.

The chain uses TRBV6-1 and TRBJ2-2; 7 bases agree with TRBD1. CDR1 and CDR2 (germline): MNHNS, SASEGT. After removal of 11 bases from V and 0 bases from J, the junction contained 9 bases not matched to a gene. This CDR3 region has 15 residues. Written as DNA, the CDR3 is TGTGCCGTGATTAGACAGGGATCGAACACCGGGGAGCTGTTTTTT. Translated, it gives CAVIRQGSNTGELFF.